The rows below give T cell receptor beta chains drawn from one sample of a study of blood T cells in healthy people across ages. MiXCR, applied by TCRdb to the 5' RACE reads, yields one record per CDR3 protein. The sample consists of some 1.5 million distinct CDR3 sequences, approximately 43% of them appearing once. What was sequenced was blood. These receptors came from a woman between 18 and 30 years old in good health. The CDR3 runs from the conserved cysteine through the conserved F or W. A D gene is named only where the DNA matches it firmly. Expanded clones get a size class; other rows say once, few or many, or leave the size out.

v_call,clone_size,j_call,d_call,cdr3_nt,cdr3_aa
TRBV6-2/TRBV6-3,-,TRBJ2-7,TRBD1,TGTGCCAGCACCCCACAAAAAGGGGGCCGGGGAAACAATGAGCAGTACTTC,CASTPQKGGRGNNEQYF
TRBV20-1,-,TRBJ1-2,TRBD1,TGCAGTGCCCCGGGACAGGGGGCGCTTGGCTACACCTTC,CSAPGQGALGYTF
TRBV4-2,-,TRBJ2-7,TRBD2,TGTGCCAGCAGCCAGGCTAGCGGCCCCTCCTACGAGCAGTACTTC,CASSQASGPSYEQYF
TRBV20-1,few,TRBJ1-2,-,TGCAGCCCCGTGGACTATGGCTACACCTTC,CSPVDYGYTF
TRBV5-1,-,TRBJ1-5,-,TGCGCCAGCAGCCCAGGACAGACCAATCATCCCCAGCATTTT,CASSPGQTNHPQHF
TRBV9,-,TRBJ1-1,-,TGTGCCAGCAGCCCCCGATTAACCTATGCGAACACTGAAGCTTTCTTT,CASSPRLTYANTEAFF
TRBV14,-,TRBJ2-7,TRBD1,TGTGCCAGCAGCCAAACTAGGGACAGAACCTACGAGCAGTACTTC,CASSQTRDRTYEQYF
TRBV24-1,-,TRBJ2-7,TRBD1,TGTGCCACCAGTGCCAGGGGGCAACGGGAGCAGTACTTC,CATSARGQREQYF
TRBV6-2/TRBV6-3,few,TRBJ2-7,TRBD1,TGTGCCACCGGACAGGGGTACGAGCAGTACTTC,CATGQGYEQYF
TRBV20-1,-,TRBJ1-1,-,TGCAGTGCTAGATACAGGGAGCGGGAAGCTTTCTTT,CSARYREREAFF
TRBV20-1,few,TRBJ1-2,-,TGCAGGGGGACTGAGGGGAACTATGGCTACACCTTC,CRGTEGNYGYTF
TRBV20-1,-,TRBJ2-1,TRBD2,TGCAGTGCTCCTCGGACTAGTGCCAATGAGCAGTTCTTC,CSAPRTSANEQFF
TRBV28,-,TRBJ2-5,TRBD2,TGTGCCAGCAGTTTACTGGGACTAGCGGACCAAGAGACCCAGTACTTC,CASSLLGLADQETQYF
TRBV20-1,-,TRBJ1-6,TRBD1,TGCAGTGCTAGAATGCAGGGGGGGAATTCACCCCTCCACTTT,CSARMQGGNSPLHF
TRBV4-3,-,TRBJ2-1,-,TGCGCCAGCAGCCAAGATACGAGCAGCTACTACAATGAGCAGTTCTTC,CASSQDTSSYYNEQFF
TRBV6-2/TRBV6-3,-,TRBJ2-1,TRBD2,TGTGCCAGCACCCTAGCGGGAGGTTCCCGATACAATGAGCAGTTCTTC,CASTLAGGSRYNEQFF
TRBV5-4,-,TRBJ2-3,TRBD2,TGTGCCAGCAGCCCCTCCTGGCGGGGGGGCTCAGAGACGCAGTATTTT,CASSPSWRGGSETQYF
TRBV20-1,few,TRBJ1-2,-,TGCAGTGCTAGAGATTGGGTGGGGGGTGGCTACACCTTC,CSARDWVGGGYTF
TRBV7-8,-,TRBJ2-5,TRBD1,TGTGCCAGCAGCATTAGGGTGAAAGATCGGACAGGGGGAGCCCAGTACTTC,CASSIRVKDRTGGAQYF
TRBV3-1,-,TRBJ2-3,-,TGTGCCAGCAGCCAAGGTTTGGCTAGCCCGACAGATACGCAGTATTTT,CASSQGLASPTDTQYF
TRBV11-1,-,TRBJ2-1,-,TGTGCCAGCAGCGAGAGCGGGCTCTTAGGCTTTCACGGGAGCTCCTACAATGAGCAGTTCTTC,CASSESGLLGFHGSSYNEQFF
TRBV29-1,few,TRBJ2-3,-,TGCAGCGGGGGGCTAGCAGATACGCAGTATTTT,CSGGLADTQYF
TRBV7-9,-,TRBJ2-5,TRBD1,TGTGCCAGCAGCCCAGCTAGTACAGGGGGCCTCCAAGAGACCCAGTACTTC,CASSPASTGGLQETQYF
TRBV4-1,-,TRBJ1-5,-,TGCGCCAGCAGCCTCTACATGGGACGCAATCAGCCCCAGCATTTT,CASSLYMGRNQPQHF
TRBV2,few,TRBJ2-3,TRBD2,TGTGCCAGCAAGATAGCGGGAGCAGATACGCAGTATTTT,CASKIAGADTQYF
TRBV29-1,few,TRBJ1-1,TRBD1,TGCAGCGTTGAAACGAGGGGGACAGTGGCCGAAGCTTTCTTT,CSVETRGTVAEAFF
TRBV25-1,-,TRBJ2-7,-,TGTGCCAGCAGTGAAAGGGGTCCCAATAGCAGAACCTCCTACAATGAGCAGTACTTC,CASSERGPNSRTSYNEQYF
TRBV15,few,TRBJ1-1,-,TGTGCCACCAGCAGAGGAGCGGTATCGAACACTGAAGCTTTCTTT,CATSRGAVSNTEAFF
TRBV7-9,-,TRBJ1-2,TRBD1,TGTGCCAGCAGCACCTCGACAGGGAACTATGGCTACACCTTC,CASSTSTGNYGYTF
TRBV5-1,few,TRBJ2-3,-,TGCGCCAGCAGCTTGACTGAGGCCGCGAATACGCAGTATTTT,CASSLTEAANTQYF
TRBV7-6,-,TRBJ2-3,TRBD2,TGTGCCAGCAGCTTAGGCGCGGGAGGGCCGGGAGCAGATACGCAGTATTTT,CASSLGAGGPGADTQYF
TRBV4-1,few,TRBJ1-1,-,TGCGCCAGCAGCCAAGGTAAAACGGGGACCCGGTATGCTTTCTTT,CASSQGKTGTRYAFF
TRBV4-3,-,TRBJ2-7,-,TGCGCCAGCAGCCAAGAATCCAGCGCCTTATACGAGCAGTACTTC,CASSQESSALYEQYF
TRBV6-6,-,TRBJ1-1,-,TGTGCCAGCAGGAAACAGGGACCCACTGAAGCTTTCTTT,CASRKQGPTEAFF
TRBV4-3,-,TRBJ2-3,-,TGCGCCAGCAGCCAGGATCAGCCCCTCAGGGGCTTCACAGATACGCAGTATTTT,CASSQDQPLRGFTDTQYF
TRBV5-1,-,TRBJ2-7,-,TGCGCCAGCAGCTTGGATAAAGTTAACTCCTACAATGAGCAGTACTTC,CASSLDKVNSYNEQYF
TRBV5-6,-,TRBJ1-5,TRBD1,TGTGCCAGCAGCAGGACCGGGACAGGGACGGGTCAGCCCCAGCATTTT,CASSRTGTGTGQPQHF
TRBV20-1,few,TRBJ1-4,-,TGCAGTGCTAGAGCGCGTGAAAAACTGTTTTTT,CSARAREKLFF
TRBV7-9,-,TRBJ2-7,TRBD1,TGTGCCAGCAGCTTGGAAACCGGGACAGCGATCTCCTACGAGCAGTACTTC,CASSLETGTAISYEQYF
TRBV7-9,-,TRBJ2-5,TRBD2,TGTGCCAGCAGCTTAGGGACTAGCGGGAGGGCCGCGCGAGAGACCCAGTACTTC,CASSLGTSGRAARETQYF
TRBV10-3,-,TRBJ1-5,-,TGTGCCATCAGTGTTGAGGGGGGCAGTCAGCCCCAGCATTTT,CAISVEGGSQPQHF
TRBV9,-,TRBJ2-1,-,TGTGCCAGCAGCGGCGGGGGCCCCTACAATGAGCAGTTCTTC,CASSGGGPYNEQFF
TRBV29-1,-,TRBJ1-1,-,TGCAGCGTCCGGGGGGGGTGGGCCACTGAAGCTTTCTTT,CSVRGGWATEAFF
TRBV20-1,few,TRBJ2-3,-,TGCAGTGCTACCCCCGGGGACAAGGGGAGCACAGATACGCAGTATTTT,CSATPGDKGSTDTQYF
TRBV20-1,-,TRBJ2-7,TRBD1,TGCAGTGCAAAACAGGGGGTCGGGGTAGCGCAGTACTTC,CSAKQGVGVAQYF
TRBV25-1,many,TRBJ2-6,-,TGTGCCAGCAGTGACCCACGGACTACTGGGGCCAACGTCCTGACTTTC,CASSDPRTTGANVLTF
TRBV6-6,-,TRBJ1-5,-,TGTGCCAGCAGTTACGAGGGAGTGGGTAATCAGCCCCAGCATTTT,CASSYEGVGNQPQHF
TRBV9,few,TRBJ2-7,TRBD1,TGTGCCAGCAGCGTAGCTGGGACAGGGGGCTCCGAGCAGTACTTC,CASSVAGTGGSEQYF
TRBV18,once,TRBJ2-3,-,TGTGCCAGCTCACCAATCGGGGCTAATACAGATACGCAGTATTTT,CASSPIGANTDTQYF
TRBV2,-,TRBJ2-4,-,TGTGCCAGCAGTGATATCGAGGGGCTAGCCAAAAACATTCAGTACTTC,CASSDIEGLAKNIQYF
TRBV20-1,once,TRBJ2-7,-,TGCAGTGCTAGAGCTGAGGGGGGCCATTACAATGAGCAGTACTTC,CSARAEGGHYNEQYF
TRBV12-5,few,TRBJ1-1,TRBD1,TGTGCTAGTGGGTGGACAGGGATGGGCTCTGAAGCTTTCTTT,CASGWTGMGSEAFF
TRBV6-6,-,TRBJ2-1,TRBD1,TGTGCCAGCAGTTACAGGTCCGGCGGGACAGGCAACAATGAGCAGTTCTTC,CASSYRSGGTGNNEQFF
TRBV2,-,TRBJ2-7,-,TGTGCCAGCAGTGATGTGGGACAAGGCTACGAGCAGTACTTC,CASSDVGQGYEQYF
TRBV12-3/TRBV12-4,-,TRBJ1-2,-,TGTGCCAGCAGTTTAGCGGAAGGGACTGGCTACACCTTC,CASSLAEGTGYTF
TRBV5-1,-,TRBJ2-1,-,TGCGCCAGCAGCTTGGTGCCCCGTCAATACAATGAGCAGTTCTTC,CASSLVPRQYNEQFF